This TCR beta chain originates from a study of cytomegalovirus exposure and HLA in healthy donors. A multiplex PCR was run with 60 Vbeta primers and 13 Jbeta primers. The table came from immunoSEQ multiplex PCR; TCRdb's copy has only in-frame clones and leaves some out. The table lists over 150,000 clones, 75% of them singletons, with 2.9% in the top ten. Trimming stripped 3 bases from V and 12 bases from J, with 12 bases between. The CDR3 covers 11 residues. CDR1 is DFQATT, CDR2 SNEGSKA, per germline (reference sequence). J is TRBJ2-1 and V is TRBV20-1; possibly TRBD2 for D (5 bases). This receptor was obtained from a male donor in good health and CMV-seronegative. The specimen sequenced was PBMCs. The CDR3 bases are TGCAGTGCTAGGGTCCTAGCTGGGCAGTTCTTC. Protein: CSARVLAGQFF.